The 2 T cell receptor beta chains below were found in one sample sequenced in a study of CD8 T cells in Susac syndrome. An amount of RNA that ranged from roughly 0.5 to 1 ug was reverse transcribed with random hexamers. TCRdb re-called the immunoSEQ multiplex PCR reads with MiXCR, one entry per CDR3 protein. Among a few hundred thousand distinct CDR3 sequences listed, about 88% were seen once. The sequenced sample was CD8+ T cells from PBMCs. The receptor set was obtained from a human donor with multiple sclerosis.

V gene TRBV2 combines with J gene TRBJ2-7; a possible D gene is TRBD1 (6 bases). This CDR3 is built from 15 residues. The V gene's germline CDR1 is SNHLY and CDR2 FYNNEI. V lost 2 bases, J lost 5 bases, and 16 bases lay in between. CDR3 nucleotides: TGTGCCAGCAGTGAAAGGGGGTCTAGCCCCGACGAGCAGTACTTC. Translated, it gives CASSERGSSPDEQYF.

This chain uses TRBV29-1 with TRBJ2-7, with TRBD1 matching 7 bases. Germline-derived CDR1 and CDR2 are SQVTM and ANQGSEA. This CDR3 is 14 amino acids long. The V and J ends lost 1 base and 4 bases, in that order; junction bases with no gene match: 7. The CDR3, as DNA: TGCAGCGTTGAAGTTGTAGGGGGCAGGTACGAGCAGTACTTC. Protein: CSVEVVGGRYEQYF.